The 12 T cell receptor beta chains reported below all come from one sample, sequenced in a study of T cell responses to AZD1222 COVID-19 vaccine. The table came from immunoSEQ multiplex PCR; TCRdb's copy has only in-frame clones and leaves some out. The sample lists about 140,000 clones; about 90% were seen once. The starting material was peripheral blood, obtained on day 0 of AZD1222 vaccination. These receptors were taken from an adult in good health.

This clone was found once. The chain recombines TRBV19 with TRBJ1-1; a possible D gene is TRBD1 (6 bases). The CDR3 is made up of 15 amino acids. CDR1 is LNHDA, CDR2 SQIVND, per germline (reference sequence). Between the trimmed V and J ends, which lost 4 bases and 5 bases, there was a span of 17 bases. The CDR3 region is CASSRGGRTWTEAFF. For the CDR3, the DNA is TGTGCCAGTAGTAGAGGGGGACGAACCTGGACTGAAGCTTTCTTT.

This clone occurred many times. The V call is TRBV3-1 (or the pseudogene TRBV3-2), the J call TRBJ2-1; D is uncertain. CDR3 length: 12 residues. Germline V gene lookup returns CDR1 LGHDT and CDR2 YNNKEL (reference sequence). Between the trimmed V and J ends, which lost 4 bases and 9 bases, there was a span of 10 bases. The CDR3, as DNA: TGTGCCAGCAGCCGGCGGTTGGGTGAGCAGTTCTTC. The encoded protein is CASSRRLGEQFF.

This clone was found a few times. V is TRBV11-2 and J is TRBJ1-2; TRBD1 matches at 7 bases. Trimming took 5 bases from V and 0 from J; bases not matched to a gene: 9. CDR1 and CDR2 (germline): SGHAT, FQNNGV. The CDR3 consists of 16 residues. CDR3 DNA sequence: TGTGCCAGCAGCGGAGGAGGGGGCTTTGCTAACTATGGCTACACCTTC. It is translated as CASSGGGGFANYGYTF.

The rearrangement links TRBV28 to TRBJ2-7; maybe TRBD2 (6 bases). The germline gives CDR1 MDHEN, CDR2 SYDVKM. The CDR3 runs to 16 residues. Trimming took off 7 bases at V and 4 bases at J, with 23 bases between the two ends. CDR3 in DNA: TGTGCCAGCACCCCAGGGACTCCTTCTTCCTTTTACGAGCAGTACTTC. Its translation is CASTPGTPSSFYEQYF.

This rearrangement joins TRBV14 to TRBJ2-1; the match to TRBD2 covers 7 bases. Trimming cost V 0 bases and J 1 base; bases outside gene matches: 0. Germline assignment: CDR1 SGHDN and CDR2 FVKESK. This CDR3 comprises 15 residues. In DNA form, the CDR3 reads TGTGCCAGCAGCCAAGAGCGGGGGTCCTACAATGAGCAGTTCTTC. Encoded protein: CASSQERGSYNEQFF.

The rearrangement joins TRBV5-1 to TRBJ2-1; 14 bases fit TRBD2. From germline, CDR1 is SGHRS and CDR2 YFSETQ. The junction had 6 bases not matched to a gene; V was cut back by 4 bases and J by 9 bases. The CDR3 totals 15 residues. CDR3 sequence (DNA): TGCGCCAGCAGCCAGGGACTAGCGGGAGCCAGTGAGCAGTTCTTC. It translates to CASSQGLAGASEQFF.

The rearrangement uses TRBV5-1 and TRBJ2-1; maybe TRBD2 (5 bases). CDR1 SGHRS and CDR2 YFSETQ come from the germline V gene. The CDR3 is made up of 16 amino acids. V gave up 0 bases and J gave up 3 bases, with 13 bases separating them. The CDR3 coding sequence is TGCGCCAGCAGCTTGGGAGACGAGCGGAGCTACAATGAGCAGTTCTTC. Protein sequence: CASSLGDERSYNEQFF.

The V gene is TRBV19, the J gene TRBJ2-2, with no clear D. With 0 bases removed from V and 4 bases from J, the gap between germline ends came to 9 bases. The CDR3 covers 15 residues. Germline V CDR1 and CDR2: LNHDA, SQIVND (reference sequence). The CDR3 region is CASSIDLHPTGELFF. CDR3 sequence (DNA): TGTGCCAGTAGTATAGACCTCCACCCCACCGGGGAGCTGTTTTTT.

The rearrangement links TRBV6-2 or TRBV6-3 to TRBJ2-1; 9 bases align to TRBD2. CDR3 length: 15 amino acids. Germline V CDR1 and CDR2: MNHEY, SVGEGT. The V segment lost 6 bases and the J segment 8 bases; nucleotides outside the gene matches: 11. Here the CDR3 DNA reads TGTGCCAGCAGCCTTAGCGGGAGCGGAGGGGATGAGCAGTTCTTC. Residues: CASSLSGSGGDEQFF.

The chain is built from TRBV5-1 and TRBJ2-5; D might be TRBD1 (5 bases). Germline assignment: CDR1 SGHRS and CDR2 YFSETQ. The CDR3 spans 15 residues. Trimming cost V 0 bases and J 5 bases, with 14 bases left between them. The CDR3: CASSLAQGGAETQYF. The DNA of the CDR3 is TGCGCCAGCAGCTTGGCGCAGGGTGGGGCGGAGACCCAGTACTTC.

The chain recombines TRBV10-3 with TRBJ2-4; either TRBD1 or TRBD2 may fit D (7 bases each). Germline CDR1 and CDR2: ENHRY and SYGVKD. Trimming pared 2 bases from V and 9 bases from J, leaving 14 bases between. The CDR3 loop spans 14 amino acids. DNA for the CDR3: TGTGCCATCAGTGAGCAGGGGGGGATCGGCATTCAGTACTTC. Protein: CAISEQGGIGIQYF.

The J gene is TRBJ2-3, the V gene TRBV7-3, with 10 bases aligning to TRBD1. The CDR3 has 15 residues. V dropped 6 bases and J dropped 2; count of bases not matched to a gene: 5. The V gene's germline CDR1 is SGHTA and CDR2 FQGTGA. The CDR3 protein is CASSRQGAHTDTQYF. CDR3 DNA sequence: TGTGCCAGCAGTAGACAGGGGGCACACACAGATACGCAGTATTTT. Full variable domain (remainder filled in from reference TRBV7-3 and TRBJ2-3): GAGVSQTPSNKVTEKGKYVELRCDPISGHTALYWYRQSLGQGPEFLIYFQGTGAADDSGLPNDRFFAVRPEGSVSTLKIQRTERGDSAVYLCASSRQGAHTDTQYFGPGTRLTVL.